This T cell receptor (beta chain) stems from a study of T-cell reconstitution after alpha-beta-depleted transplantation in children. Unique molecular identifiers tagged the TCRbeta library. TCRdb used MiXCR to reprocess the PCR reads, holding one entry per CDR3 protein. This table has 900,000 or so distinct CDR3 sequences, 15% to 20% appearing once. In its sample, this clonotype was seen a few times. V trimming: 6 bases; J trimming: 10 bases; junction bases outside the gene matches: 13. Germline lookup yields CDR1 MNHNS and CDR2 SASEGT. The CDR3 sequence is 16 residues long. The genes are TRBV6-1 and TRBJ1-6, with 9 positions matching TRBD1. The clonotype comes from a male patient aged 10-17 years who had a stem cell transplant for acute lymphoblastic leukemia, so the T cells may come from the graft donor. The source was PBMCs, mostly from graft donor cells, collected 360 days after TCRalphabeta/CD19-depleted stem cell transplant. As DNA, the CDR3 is TGTGCCAGCAGCCAACCTCCGGGACAGGGCCGATCACCCCTCCACTTT. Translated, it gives CASSQPPGQGRSPLHF.